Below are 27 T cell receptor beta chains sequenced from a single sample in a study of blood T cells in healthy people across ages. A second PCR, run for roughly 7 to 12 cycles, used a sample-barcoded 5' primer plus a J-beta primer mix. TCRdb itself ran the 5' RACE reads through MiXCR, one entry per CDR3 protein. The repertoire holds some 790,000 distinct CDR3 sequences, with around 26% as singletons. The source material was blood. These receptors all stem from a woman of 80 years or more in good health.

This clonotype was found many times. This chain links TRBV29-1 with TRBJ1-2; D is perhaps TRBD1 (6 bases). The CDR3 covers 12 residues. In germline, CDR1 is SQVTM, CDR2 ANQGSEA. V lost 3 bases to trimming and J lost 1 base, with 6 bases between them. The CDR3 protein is CSVDRGNYGYTF. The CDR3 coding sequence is TGCAGCGTTGACAGGGGTAACTATGGCTACACCTTC.

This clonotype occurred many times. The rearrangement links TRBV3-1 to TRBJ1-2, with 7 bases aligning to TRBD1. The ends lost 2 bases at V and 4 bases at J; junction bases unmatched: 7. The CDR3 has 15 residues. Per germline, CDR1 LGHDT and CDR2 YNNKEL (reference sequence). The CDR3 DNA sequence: TGTGCCAGCAGCCAAACACCAGGGGGGAGCTATGGCTACACCTTC. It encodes CASSQTPGGSYGYTF.

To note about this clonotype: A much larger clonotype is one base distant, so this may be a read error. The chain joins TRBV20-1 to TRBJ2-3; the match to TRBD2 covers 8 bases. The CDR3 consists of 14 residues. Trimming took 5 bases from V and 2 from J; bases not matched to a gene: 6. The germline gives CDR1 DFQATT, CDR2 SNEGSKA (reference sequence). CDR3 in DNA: TGCAGTGCTCCTCGGGGGGGCAACACAGATACGCAGTATTTT. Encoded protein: CSAPRGGNTDTQYF.

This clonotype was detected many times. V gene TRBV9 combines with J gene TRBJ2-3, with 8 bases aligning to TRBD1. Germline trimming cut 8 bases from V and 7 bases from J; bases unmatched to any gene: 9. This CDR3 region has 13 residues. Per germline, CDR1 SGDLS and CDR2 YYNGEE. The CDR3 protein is CASAPGDRNTQYF. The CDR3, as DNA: TGTGCCAGTGCTCCGGGGGACAGGAATACGCAGTATTTT.

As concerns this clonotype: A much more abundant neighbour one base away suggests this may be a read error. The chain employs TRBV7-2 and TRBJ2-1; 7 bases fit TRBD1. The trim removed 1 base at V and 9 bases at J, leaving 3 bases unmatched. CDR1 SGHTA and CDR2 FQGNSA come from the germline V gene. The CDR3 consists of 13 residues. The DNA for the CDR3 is TGTGCCAGCAGCTTAGTAGGGGGCGGTGAGCAGTTCTTC. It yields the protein CASSLVGGGEQFF.

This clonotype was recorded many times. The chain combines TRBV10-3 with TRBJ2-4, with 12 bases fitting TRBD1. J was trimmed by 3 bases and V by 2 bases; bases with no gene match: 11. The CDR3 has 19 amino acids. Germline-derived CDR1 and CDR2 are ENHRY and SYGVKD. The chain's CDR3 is CAISEQRDRGPSGKNIQYF. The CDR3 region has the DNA TGTGCCATCAGTGAGCAACGGGACAGGGGGCCTTCCGGCAAAAACATTCAGTACTTC.

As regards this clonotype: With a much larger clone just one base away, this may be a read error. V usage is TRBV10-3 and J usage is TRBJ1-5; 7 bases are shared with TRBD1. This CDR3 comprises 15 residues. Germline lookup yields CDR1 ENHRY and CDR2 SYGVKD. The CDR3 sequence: CASGKQGYSNLPQHF. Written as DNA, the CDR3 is TGTGCCAGCGGGAAACAGGGGTATAGCAATCTGCCCCAGCATTTT.

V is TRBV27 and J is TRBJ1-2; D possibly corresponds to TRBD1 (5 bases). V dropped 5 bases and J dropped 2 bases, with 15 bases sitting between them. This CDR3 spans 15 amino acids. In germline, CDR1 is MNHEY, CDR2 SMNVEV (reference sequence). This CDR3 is CASSLGPTGNYGYTF. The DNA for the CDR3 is TGTGCCAGCAGTCTAGGGCCCACAGGAAACTATGGCTACACCTTC.

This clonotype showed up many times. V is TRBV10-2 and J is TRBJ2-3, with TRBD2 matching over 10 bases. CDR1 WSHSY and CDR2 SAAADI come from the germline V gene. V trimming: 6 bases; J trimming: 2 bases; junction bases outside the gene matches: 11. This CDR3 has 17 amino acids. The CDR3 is CASSERGGGPSTDTQYF. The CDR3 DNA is TGCGCCAGCAGCGAGCGGGGGGGCGGTCCATCCACAGATACGCAGTATTTT.

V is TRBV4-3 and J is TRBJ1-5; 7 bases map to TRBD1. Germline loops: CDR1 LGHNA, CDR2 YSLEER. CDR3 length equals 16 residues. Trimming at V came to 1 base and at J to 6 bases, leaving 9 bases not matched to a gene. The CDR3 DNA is TGCGCCAGCAGCCAAGGTAGGGGCAGGGGGATTCAGCCCCAGCATTTT. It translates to CASSQGRGRGIQPQHF.

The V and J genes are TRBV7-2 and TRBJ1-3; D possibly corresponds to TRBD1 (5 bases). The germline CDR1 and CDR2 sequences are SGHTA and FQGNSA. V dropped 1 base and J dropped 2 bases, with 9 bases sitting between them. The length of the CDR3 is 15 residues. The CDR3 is CASSLDSGPGNTIYF. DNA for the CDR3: TGTGCCAGCAGCTTAGATTCAGGGCCTGGAAACACCATATATTTT. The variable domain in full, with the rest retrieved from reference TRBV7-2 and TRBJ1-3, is GAGVSQSPSNKVTEKGKDVELRCDPISGHTALYWYRQSLGQGLEFLIYFQGNSAPDKSGLPSDRFSAERTGGSVSTLTIQRTQQEDSAVYLCASSLDSGPGNTIYFGEGSWLTVV.

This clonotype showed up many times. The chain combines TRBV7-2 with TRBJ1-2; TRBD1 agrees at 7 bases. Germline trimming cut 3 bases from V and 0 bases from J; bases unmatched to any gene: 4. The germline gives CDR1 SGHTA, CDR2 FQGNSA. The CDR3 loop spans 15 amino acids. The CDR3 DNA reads TGTGCCAGCAGCTTCCGGGACAGACCTAACTATGGCTACACCTTC. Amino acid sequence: CASSFRDRPNYGYTF.

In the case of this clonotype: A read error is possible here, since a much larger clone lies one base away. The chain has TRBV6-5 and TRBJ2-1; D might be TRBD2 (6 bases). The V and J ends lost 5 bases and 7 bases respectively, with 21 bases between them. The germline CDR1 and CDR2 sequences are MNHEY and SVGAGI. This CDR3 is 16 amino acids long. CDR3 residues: CASSRGVARGWNEQFF. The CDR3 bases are TGTGCCAGCAGTAGGGGAGTCGCGCGGGGCTGGAATGAGCAGTTCTTC.

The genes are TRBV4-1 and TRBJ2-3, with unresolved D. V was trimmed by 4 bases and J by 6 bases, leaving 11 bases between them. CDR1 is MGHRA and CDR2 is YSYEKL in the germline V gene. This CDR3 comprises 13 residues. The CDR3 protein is CASSRLERDTQYF. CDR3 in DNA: TGCGCCAGCAGCCGGCTGGAGCGCGATACGCAGTATTTT.

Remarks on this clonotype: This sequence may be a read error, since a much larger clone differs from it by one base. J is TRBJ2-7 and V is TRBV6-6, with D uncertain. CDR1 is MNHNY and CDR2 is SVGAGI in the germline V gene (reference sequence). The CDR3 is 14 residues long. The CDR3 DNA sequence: TGTGCCAGCAGTTACTATCCAAGCTCCTACAAGCAGTACTTC. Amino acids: CASSYYPSSYKQYF.

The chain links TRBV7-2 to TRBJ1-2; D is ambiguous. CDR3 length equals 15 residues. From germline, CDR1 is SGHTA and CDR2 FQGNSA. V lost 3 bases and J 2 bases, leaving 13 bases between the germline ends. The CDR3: CASSLNGQTNYGYTF. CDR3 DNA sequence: TGTGCCAGCAGCTTGAATGGGCAGACCAACTATGGCTACACCTTC. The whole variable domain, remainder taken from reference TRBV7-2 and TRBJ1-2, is GAGVSQSPSNKVTEKGKDVELRCDPISGHTALYWYRQSLGQGLEFLIYFQGNSAPDKSGLPSDRFSAERTGGSVSTLTIQRTQQEDSAVYLCASSLNGQTNYGYTFGSGTRLTVV.

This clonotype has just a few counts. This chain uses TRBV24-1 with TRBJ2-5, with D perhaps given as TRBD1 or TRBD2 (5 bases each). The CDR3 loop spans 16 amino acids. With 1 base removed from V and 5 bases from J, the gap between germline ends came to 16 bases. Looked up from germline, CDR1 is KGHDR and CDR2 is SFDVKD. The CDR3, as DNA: TGTGCCACCAGTGATTTCGGGACGCTCGTGGGGGAGACCCAGTACTTC. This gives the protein CATSDFGTLVGETQYF.

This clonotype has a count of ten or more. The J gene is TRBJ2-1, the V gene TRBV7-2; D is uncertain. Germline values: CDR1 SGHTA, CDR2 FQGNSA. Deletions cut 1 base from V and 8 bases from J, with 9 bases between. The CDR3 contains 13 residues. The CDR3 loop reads CASSLGGNDEQFF. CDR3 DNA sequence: TGTGCCAGCAGCTTAGGCGGCAATGATGAGCAGTTCTTC. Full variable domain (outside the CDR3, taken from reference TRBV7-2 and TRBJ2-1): GAGVSQSPSNKVTEKGKDVELRCDPISGHTALYWYRQSLGQGLEFLIYFQGNSAPDKSGLPSDRFSAERTGGSVSTLTIQRTQQEDSAVYLCASSLGGNDEQFFGPGTRLTVL.

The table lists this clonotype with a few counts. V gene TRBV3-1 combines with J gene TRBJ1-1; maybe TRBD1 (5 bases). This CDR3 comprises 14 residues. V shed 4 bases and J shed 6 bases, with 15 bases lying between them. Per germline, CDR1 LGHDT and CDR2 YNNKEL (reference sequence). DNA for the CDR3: TGTGCCAGCAGCCGGACAACGAGGGACGCTGAAGCTTTCTTT. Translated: CASSRTTRDAEAFF.

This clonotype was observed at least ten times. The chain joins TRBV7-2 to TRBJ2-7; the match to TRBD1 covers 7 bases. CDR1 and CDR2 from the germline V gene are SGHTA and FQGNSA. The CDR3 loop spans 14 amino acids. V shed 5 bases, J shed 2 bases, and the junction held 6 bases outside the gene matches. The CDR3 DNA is TGTGCCAGCAGCATCTATCAGGGGGCCTACGAGCAGTACTTC. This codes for CASSIYQGAYEQYF.

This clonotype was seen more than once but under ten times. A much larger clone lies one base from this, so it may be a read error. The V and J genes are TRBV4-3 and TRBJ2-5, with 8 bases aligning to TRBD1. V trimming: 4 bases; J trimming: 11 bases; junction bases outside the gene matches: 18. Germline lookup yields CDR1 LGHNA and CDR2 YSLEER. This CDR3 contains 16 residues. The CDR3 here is CASSLLVGTGTNEQYF. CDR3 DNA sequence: TGCGCCAGCAGCCTCCTCGTCGGGACAGGTACCAATGAGCAGTACTTC.

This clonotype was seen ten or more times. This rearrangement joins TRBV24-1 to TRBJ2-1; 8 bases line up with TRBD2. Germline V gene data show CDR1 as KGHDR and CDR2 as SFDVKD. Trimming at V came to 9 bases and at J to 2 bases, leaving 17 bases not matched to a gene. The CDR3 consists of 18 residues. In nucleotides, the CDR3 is TGTGCCACCTGGGGGGGAGCGGGGGCCTCAGGGACCTACAATGAGCAGTTCTTC. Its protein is CATWGGAGASGTYNEQFF.

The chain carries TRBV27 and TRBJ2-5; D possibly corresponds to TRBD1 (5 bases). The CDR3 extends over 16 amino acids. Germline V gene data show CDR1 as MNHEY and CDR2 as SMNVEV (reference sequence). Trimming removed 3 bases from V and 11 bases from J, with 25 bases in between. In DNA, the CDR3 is TGTGCCAGCAGTTTTACGAAGGCAGGGCGAGAACATGAGCAGTACTTC. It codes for CASSFTKAGREHEQYF.

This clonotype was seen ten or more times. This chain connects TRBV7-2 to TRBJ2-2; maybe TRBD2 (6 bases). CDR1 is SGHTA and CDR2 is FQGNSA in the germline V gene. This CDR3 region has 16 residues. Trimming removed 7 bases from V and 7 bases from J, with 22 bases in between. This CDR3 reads CASTSIAGLDGGELFF. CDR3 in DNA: TGTGCCAGCACCTCCATTGCGGGGTTGGACGGCGGGGAGCTGTTTTTT.

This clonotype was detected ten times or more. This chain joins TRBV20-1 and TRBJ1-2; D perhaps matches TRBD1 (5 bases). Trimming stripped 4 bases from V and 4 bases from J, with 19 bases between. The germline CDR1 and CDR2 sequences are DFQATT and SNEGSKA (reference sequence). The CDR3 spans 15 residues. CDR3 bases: TGCAGTGCTACCGTGGTCTCGGGGCCCAGCTATGGCTACACCTTC. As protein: CSATVVSGPSYGYTF.

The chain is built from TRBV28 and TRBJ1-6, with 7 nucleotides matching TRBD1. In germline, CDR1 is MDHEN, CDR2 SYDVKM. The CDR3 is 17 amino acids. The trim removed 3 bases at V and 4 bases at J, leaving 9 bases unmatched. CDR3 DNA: TGTGCCAGCAGTTTCTATGGGACAGATACATATAATTCACCCCTCCACTTT. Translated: CASSFYGTDTYNSPLHF.

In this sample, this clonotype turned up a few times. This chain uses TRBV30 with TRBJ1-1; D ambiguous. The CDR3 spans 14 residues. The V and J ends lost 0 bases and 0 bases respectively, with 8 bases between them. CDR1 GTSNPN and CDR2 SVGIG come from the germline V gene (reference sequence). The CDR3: CAWSVTSMNTEAFF. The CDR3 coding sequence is TGTGCCTGGAGTGTTACTAGCATGAACACTGAAGCTTTCTTT.